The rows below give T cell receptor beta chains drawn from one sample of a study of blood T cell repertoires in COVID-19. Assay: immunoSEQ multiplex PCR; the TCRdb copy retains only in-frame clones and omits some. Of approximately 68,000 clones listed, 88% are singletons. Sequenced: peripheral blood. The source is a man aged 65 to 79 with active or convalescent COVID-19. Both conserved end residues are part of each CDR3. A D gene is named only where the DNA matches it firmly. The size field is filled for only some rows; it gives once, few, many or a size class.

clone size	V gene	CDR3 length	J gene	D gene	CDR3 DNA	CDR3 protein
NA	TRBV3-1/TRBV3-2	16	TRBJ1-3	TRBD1	TGTGCCAGCAGCCAACAAACAGGGGAATCTGGAAACACCATATATTTT	CASSQQTGESGNTIYF
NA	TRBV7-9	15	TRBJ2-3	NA	TGTGCCAGCAGCCCGAGCGGGACAAGCACAGATACGCAGTATTTT	CASSPSGTSTDTQYF
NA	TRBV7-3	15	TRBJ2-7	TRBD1	TGTGCCAGCAGCTTTGGACAGGGCCCAACCTACGAGCAGTACTTC	CASSFGQGPTYEQYF
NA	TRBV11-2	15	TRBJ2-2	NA	TGTGCCAGCAGCGCCCTGGGGGGGGCCACCGGGGAGCTGTTTTTT	CASSALGGATGELFF
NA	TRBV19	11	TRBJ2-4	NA	TGTGCCAGTAGCGATTCAACTCTTCAGTACTTC	CASSDSTLQYF
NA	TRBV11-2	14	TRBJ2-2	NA	TGTGCCAGCACCCAGGGGGGGAACACCGGGGAGCTGTTTTTT	CASTQGGNTGELFF
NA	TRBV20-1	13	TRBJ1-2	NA	TGCAGTGCTAGTAGGGGTTCTAACTATGGCTACACCTTC	CSASRGSNYGYTF
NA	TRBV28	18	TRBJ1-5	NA	TGTGCCAGCAGTTTTACCCCGGGGGAGGGGATTGGCAATCAGCCCCAGCATTTT	CASSFTPGEGIGNQPQHF
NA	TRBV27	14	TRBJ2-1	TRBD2	TGTGCCAGCAGAGGACTAGCAGAGTACAATGAGCAGTTCTTC	CASRGLAEYNEQFF
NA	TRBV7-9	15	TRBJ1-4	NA	TGTGCCAGCAGCTTGGGGGGGCAGGGTAATGAAAAACTGTTTTTT	CASSLGGQGNEKLFF
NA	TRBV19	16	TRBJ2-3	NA	TGTGCCAGTAGTATACAGCGCCGATCTAGCACAGATACGCAGTATTTT	CASSIQRRSSTDTQYF
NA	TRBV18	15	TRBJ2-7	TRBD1	TGTGCCAGCTCACCGTCCGGGACAGGGAACTACGAGCAGTACTTC	CASSPSGTGNYEQYF
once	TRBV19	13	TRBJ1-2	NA	TGTGCCAGTAGTGCCGGGGGGACCTTAGGCTACACCTTC	CASSAGGTLGYTF
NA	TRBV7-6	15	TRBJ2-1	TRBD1	TGTGCCAGCAGCTTATCGATGGGACAGGGCAATGAGCAGTTCTTC	CASSLSMGQGNEQFF
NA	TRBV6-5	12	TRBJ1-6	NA	TGTGCCAGCAGCAGGGGATCTTCACCCCTCCACTTT	CASSRGSSPLHF
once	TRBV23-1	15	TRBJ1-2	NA	TGCGCCAGCAGCCCCCTGGGGCAGACCCTCTATGGCTACACCTTC	CASSPLGQTLYGYTF
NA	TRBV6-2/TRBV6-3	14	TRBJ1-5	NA	TGTGCCAGCAGTTACCCACAGGGTTGGCAGCCCCAGCATTTT	CASSYPQGWQPQHF
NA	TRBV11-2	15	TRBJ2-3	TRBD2	TGTGCCAGCAGCTTAGGGGTAGCGGGGCCAGATACGCAGTATTTT	CASSLGVAGPDTQYF
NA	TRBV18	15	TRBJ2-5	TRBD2	TGTGCCAGCTCACCCCTCACTAGCGTTCAAGAGACCCAGTACTTC	CASSPLTSVQETQYF
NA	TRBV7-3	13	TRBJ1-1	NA	TGTGCCAGCAGCTTTGGGGCGAACACTGAAGCTTTCTTT	CASSFGANTEAFF
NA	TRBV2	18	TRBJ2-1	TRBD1	TGTGCCAGCAGCGCTCCTCTTGGACAGGGGGCAGTTTACAATGAGCAGTTCTTC	CASSAPLGQGAVYNEQFF
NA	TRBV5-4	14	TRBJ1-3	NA	TGTGCCAGCAGCTTGGTAGGGGTCAGAGACACCATATATTTT	CASSLVGVRDTIYF
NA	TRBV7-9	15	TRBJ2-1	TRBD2	TGTGCCAGCAGCTTATTTAGCGGGGGGGCCAATGAGCAGTTCTTC	CASSLFSGGANEQFF
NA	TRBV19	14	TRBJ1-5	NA	TGTGCCAGTAGTCCCGGCAGGATCGATCAGCCCCAGCATTTT	CASSPGRIDQPQHF
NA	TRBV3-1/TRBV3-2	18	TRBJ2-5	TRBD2	TGTGCCAGCAGCCAAAAACGAGGGGTAGCGGGGGATAAAGAGACCCAGTACTTC	CASSQKRGVAGDKETQYF
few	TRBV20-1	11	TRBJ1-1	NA	TGCAGTGCCGTCTCGGGCACTGAAGCTTTCTTT	CSAVSGTEAFF
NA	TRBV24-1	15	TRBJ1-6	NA	TGTGCCACCAGATACGAGCAGGGAAATAATTCACCCCTCCACTTT	CATRYEQGNNSPLHF
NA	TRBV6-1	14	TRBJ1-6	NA	TGTGCCAGCAGTGAAGGACACGAAAATTCACCCCTCCACTTT	CASSEGHENSPLHF
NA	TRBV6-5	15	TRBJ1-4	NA	TGTGCCAGCAGTAGGACACCCGGCTTTGATGAAAAACTGTTTTTT	CASSRTPGFDEKLFF
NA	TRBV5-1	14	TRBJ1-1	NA	TGCGCCAGCAGCTTCAGCAGGGCTGGCACTGAAGCTTTCTTT	CASSFSRAGTEAFF
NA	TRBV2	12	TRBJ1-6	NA	TGTGCCAGCAATCGACAGAATTCACCCCTCCACTTT	CASNRQNSPLHF
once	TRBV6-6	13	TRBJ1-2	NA	TGTGCCAGCAGTTACTCGAGGGAAGGAGGCTACACCTTC	CASSYSREGGYTF
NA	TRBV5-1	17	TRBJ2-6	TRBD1	TGCGCCAGCAGCTTCACAGGGGATGTAGCTGGGGCCAACGTCCTGACTTTC	CASSFTGDVAGANVLTF
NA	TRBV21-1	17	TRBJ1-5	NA	TGTGCCAGCAGTCAAAGGAGGCGGAACTATAGCAATCAGCCCCAGCATTTT	CASSQRRRNYSNQPQHF
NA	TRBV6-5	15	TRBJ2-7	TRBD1	TGTGCCAGCAGTTACGGGGGGACAGGGGGCATCGAGCAGTACTTC	CASSYGGTGGIEQYF
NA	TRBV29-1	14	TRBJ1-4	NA	TGCAGCGTTCAGGACAGTACAACTAATGAAAAACTGTTTTTT	CSVQDSTTNEKLFF
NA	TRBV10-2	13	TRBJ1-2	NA	TGCGCCAGCAACCCGGGGGCTAACTATGGCTACACCTTC	CASNPGANYGYTF
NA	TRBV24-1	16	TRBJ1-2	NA	TGTGCCACCATACGACTGCGAATTGAGCCTAACTATGGCTACACCTTC	CATIRLRIEPNYGYTF
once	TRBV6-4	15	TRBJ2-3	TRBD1	TGTGCCAGCAGTCGTCAGGGGGCGCAAGGAGATACGCAGTATTTT	CASSRQGAQGDTQYF
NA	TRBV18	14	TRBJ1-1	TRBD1	TGTGCCAGCTCACCAGGACAGGGTGGGACTGAAGCTTTCTTT	CASSPGQGGTEAFF
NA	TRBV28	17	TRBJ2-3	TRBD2	TGTGCCAGCAGTCCCCAGACTAGCGGGCACCCCACAGATACGCAGTATTTT	CASSPQTSGHPTDTQYF
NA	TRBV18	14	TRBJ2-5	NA	TGTGCCAGCTCGTCCGGACAGAACCAAGAGACCCAGTACTTC	CASSSGQNQETQYF
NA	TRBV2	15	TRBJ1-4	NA	TGTGCCAGCAATGCCAGGATCCCAACTAATGAAAAACTGTTTTTT	CASNARIPTNEKLFF
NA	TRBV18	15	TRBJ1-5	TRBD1	TGTGCCAGCTCACCCCGGGACAGGGGGGATCAGCCCCAGCATTTT	CASSPRDRGDQPQHF
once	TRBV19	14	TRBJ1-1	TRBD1	TGTGCCAGTAGGGACCCAGGGGGTTACACTGAAGCTTTCTTT	CASRDPGGYTEAFF
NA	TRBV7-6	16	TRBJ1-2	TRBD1	TGTGCCAGCAGCTCAACGACCGCAGGGGGAGGCTATGGCTACACCTTC	CASSSTTAGGGYGYTF
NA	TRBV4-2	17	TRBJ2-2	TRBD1	TGTGCCAGCAGCCCGCGGACAGGGGTGGTGAACACCGGGGAGCTGTTTTTT	CASSPRTGVVNTGELFF
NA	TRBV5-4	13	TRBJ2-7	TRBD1	TGTGCCAGCAGCACCACCACAGGGGTCGAGCAGTACTTC	CASSTTTGVEQYF
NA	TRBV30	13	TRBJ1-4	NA	TGTGCCTGGGGGGCGGGTTTAGACGGAAAACTGTTTTTT	CAWGAGLDGKLFF
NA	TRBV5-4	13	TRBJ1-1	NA	TGTGCCAGCAGCGCCCCAGCAGGCAACGAAGCTTTCTTT	CASSAPAGNEAFF
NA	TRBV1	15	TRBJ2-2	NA	TGCACCAGCAGCCAAGATGTCGGAGGGAGTGGGGAGCTGTTTTTT	CTSSQDVGGSGELFF
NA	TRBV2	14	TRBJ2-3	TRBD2	TGTGCCAGTTCAAAGCGGGGGGGATCAGATACGCAGTATTTT	CASSKRGGSDTQYF
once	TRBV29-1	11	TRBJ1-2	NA	TGCAGCGTTAACGAGGGCTATGGCTACACCTTC	CSVNEGYGYTF